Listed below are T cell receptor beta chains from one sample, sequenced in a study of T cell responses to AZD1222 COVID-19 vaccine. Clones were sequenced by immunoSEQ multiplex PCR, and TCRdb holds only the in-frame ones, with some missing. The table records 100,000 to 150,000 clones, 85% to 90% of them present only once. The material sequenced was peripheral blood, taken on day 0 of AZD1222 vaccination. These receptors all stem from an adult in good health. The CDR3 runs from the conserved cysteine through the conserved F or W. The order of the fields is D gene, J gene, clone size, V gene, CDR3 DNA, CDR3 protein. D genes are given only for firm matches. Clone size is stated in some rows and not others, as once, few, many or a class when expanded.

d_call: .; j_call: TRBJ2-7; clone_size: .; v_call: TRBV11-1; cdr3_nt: TGTGCCAGCAGCGGGGTCGGGGAGCAGTACTTC; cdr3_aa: CASSGVGEQYF
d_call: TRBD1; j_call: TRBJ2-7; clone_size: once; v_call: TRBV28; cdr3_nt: TGTGCCAGCAGTCTCCAGGGGGATTACTACGAGCAGTACTTC; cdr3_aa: CASSLQGDYYEQYF
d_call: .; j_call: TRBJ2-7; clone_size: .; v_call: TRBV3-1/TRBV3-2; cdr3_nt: TGTGCCAGCAGCCAACAACCGGGCCTTCCCTACGAGCAGTACTTC; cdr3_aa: CASSQQPGLPYEQYF
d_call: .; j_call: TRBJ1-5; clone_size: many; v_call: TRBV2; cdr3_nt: TGTGCCAGCAGTGAGCCAAATCAGCCCCAGCATTTT; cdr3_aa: CASSEPNQPQHF
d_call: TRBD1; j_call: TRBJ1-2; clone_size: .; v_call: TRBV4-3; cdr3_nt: TGCGCCAGCAGCCCGGACAGGGTTGGCTATGGCTACACCTTC; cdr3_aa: CASSPDRVGYGYTF
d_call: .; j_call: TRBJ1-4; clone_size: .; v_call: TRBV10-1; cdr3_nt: TGCGCCAGCAGTGACGGCAGGGGAAATGAAAAACTGTTTTTT; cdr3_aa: CASSDGRGNEKLFF
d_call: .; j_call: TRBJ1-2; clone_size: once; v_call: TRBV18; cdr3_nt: TGTGCCAGCTCACCACCGGCCCAGAGCTATGGCTACACCTTC; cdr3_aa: CASSPPAQSYGYTF
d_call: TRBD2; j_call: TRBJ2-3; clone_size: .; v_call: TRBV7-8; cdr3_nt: TGTGCCAGCAGCTCAGGACTAGCGGGGTTAACAAGGGGCACAGATACGCAGTATTTT; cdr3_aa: CASSSGLAGLTRGTDTQYF
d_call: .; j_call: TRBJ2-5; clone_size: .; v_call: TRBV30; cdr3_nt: TGTGCCTGGAGTGTAGGGGTAGATCGGGAGACCCAGTACTTC; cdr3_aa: CAWSVGVDRETQYF
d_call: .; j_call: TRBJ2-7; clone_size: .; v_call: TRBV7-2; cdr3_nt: TGTGCCAGCAGCTCTTCTACGGGGAACTACGAGCAGTACTTC; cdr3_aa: CASSSSTGNYEQYF
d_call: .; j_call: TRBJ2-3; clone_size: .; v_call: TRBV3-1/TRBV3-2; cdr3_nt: TGTGCCAGCAGCTCTCGGGGGCTTAGCGCAGATACGCAGTATTTT; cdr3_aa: CASSSRGLSADTQYF
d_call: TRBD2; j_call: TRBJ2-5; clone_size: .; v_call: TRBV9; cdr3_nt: TGTGCCAGCAGCGTGCTAGCGGGAGCTTTGGAGACCCAGTACTTC; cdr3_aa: CASSVLAGALETQYF
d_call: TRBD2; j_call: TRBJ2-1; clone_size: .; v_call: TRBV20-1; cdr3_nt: TGCAGTGCTAGTTCTATCCTAGCGGGTGAGCAGTTCTTC; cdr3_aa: CSASSILAGEQFF
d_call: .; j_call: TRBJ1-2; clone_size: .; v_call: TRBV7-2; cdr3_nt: TGTGCCAGCAGCTCCCGAGGAGGGTTACATGGCTACACCTTC; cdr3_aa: CASSSRGGLHGYTF
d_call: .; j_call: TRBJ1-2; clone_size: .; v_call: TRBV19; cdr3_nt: TGTGCCAGTAGTCCCTCACAGGGTGTCGGGGCCCACACCTTC; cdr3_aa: CASSPSQGVGAHTF
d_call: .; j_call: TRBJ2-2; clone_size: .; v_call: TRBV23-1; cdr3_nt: TGCGCCAGCAGTCAATCGCCGGAGGGTTTCACCGGGGAGCTGTTTTTT; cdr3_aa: CASSQSPEGFTGELFF
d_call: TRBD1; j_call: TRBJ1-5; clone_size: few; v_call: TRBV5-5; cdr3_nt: TGTGCCAGCAGCCCAGGGACAGGCGCGTTTTGGAATCAGCCCCAGCATTTT; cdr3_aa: CASSPGTGAFWNQPQHF
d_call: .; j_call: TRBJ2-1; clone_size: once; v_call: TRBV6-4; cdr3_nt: TGTGCCAGCAGTGGCGCGGGGCATGATGGGATTAATGAGCAGTTCTTC; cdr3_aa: CASSGAGHDGINEQFF
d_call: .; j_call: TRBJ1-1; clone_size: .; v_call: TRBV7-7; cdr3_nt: TGTGCCAGCAGCTCGGACAGGAACACTGAAGCTTTCTTT; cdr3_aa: CASSSDRNTEAFF
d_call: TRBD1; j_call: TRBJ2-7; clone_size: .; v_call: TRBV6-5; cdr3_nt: TGTGCCAGCGGGGGACAGGGGACCTACGAGCAGTACTTC; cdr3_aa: CASGGQGTYEQYF
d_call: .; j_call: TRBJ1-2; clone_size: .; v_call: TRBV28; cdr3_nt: TGTGCCAGCAGTTTTCAGGCGTATGGCTACACCTTC; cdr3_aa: CASSFQAYGYTF
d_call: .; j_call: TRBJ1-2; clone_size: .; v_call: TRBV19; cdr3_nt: TGTGCCAGTAGTATAGGACTCGGGTATGGCTACACCTTC; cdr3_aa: CASSIGLGYGYTF
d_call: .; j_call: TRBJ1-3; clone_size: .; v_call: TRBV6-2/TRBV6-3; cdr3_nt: TGTGCCAGCAGCCGAGGACGGCCTGGAAACACCATATATTTT; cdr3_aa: CASSRGRPGNTIYF
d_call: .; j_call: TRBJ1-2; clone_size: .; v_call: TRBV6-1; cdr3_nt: TGTGCCAGCAGTGAAGCCACCGTCCCCTATGGCTACACCTTC; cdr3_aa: CASSEATVPYGYTF
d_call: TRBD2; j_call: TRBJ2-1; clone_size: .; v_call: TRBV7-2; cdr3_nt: TGTGCCAGCAGCACCGGGGGACTAGCGGGCCATGAGCAGTTCTTC; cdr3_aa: CASSTGGLAGHEQFF
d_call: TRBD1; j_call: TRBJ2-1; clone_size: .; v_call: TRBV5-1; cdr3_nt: TGCGCCAGCAGCTTGGGGGGGCCGGGACAGGGTTATGAGCAGTTCTTC; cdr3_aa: CASSLGGPGQGYEQFF
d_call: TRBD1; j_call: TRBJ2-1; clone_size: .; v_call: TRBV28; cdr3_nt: TGTGCCACCCAGGGGGCGCCGAATGAGCAGTTCTTC; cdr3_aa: CATQGAPNEQFF
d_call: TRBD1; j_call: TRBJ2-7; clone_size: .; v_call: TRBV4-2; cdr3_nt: TGTGCCAGCAGCCGTGACAGGGCAGCCTACGAGCAGTACTTC; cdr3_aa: CASSRDRAAYEQYF
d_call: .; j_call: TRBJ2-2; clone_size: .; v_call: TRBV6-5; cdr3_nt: TGTGCCAGCATTCTACCTAACACCGGGGAGCTGTTTTTT; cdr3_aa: CASILPNTGELFF
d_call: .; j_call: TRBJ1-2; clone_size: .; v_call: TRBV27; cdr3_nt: TGTGCCAGCAGTTTTCTGGCGGGGCAGAACTATGGCTACACCTTC; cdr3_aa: CASSFLAGQNYGYTF
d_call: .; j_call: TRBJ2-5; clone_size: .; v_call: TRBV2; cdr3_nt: TGTGCCAGCCCTGACGGGGGACAAGAGACCCAGTACTTC; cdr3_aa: CASPDGGQETQYF
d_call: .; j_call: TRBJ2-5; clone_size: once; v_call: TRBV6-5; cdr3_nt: TGTGCCAGCAGACAGCGGGAGACCCAGTACTTC; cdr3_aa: CASRQRETQYF
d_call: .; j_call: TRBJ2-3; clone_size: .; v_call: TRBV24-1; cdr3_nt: TGTGCCACCAGTGATTTGGCAGGGGCAGATACGCAGTATTTT; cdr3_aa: CATSDLAGADTQYF
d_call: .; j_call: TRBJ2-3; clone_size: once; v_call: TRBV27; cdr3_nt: TGTGCCAGCAGTTTCAGCACAGATACGCAGTATTTT; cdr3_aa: CASSFSTDTQYF
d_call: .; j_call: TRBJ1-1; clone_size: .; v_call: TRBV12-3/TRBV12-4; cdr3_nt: TGTGCCAGCACCCCCGTTGTATCAGTTGAAGCTTTCTTT; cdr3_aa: CASTPVVSVEAFF
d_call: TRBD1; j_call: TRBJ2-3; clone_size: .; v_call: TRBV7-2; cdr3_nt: TGTGCCAGCGGGTTGGGACAGATCACAGATACGCAGTATTTT; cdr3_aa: CASGLGQITDTQYF
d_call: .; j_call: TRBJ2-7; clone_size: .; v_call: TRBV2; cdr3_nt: TGCTCCGCCGGAATGGGTCTCGAGCAGTACTTC; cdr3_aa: CSAGMGLEQYF
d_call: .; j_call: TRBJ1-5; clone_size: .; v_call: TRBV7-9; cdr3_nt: TGTGCCAGCAGCTTAGTGGAGCCTGGGCCCCAGCATTTT; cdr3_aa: CASSLVEPGPQHF
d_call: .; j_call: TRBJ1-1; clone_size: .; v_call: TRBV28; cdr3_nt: TGTGCCAGCAGCCAGGGTGGGACTGAAGCTTTCTTT; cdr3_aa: CASSQGGTEAFF
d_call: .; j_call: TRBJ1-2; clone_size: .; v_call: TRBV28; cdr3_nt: TGTGCCAGCAGTTTATTCCCGGGGGAAGACTATGGCTACACCTTC; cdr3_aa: CASSLFPGEDYGYTF
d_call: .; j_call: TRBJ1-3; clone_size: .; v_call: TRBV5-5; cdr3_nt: TGTGCCAGCAGCTTGGCCGGGGATGGAAACACCATATATTTT; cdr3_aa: CASSLAGDGNTIYF
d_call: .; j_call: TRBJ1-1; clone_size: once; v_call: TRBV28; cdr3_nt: TGTGCCATCTCCTTGGGACTCCCGAACACTGAAGCTTTCTTT; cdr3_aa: CAISLGLPNTEAFF
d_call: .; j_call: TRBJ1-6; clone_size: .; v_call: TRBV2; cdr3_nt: TGTGCGACCGATTCACCCCTCCACTTT; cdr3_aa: CATDSPLHF
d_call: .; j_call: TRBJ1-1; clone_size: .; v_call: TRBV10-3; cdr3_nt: TGTGCCATCAGTGAGTTGCGTGGGAACACTGAAGCTTTCTTT; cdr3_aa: CAISELRGNTEAFF